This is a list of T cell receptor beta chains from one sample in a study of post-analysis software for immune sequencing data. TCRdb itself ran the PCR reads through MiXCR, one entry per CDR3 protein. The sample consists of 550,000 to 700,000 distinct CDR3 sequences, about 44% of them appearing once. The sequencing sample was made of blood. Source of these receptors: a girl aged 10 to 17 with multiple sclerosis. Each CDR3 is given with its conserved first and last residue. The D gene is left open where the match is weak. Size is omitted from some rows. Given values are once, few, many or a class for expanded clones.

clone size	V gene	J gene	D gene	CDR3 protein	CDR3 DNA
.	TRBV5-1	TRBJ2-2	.	CASSLAASRVGELFF	TGCGCCAGCAGCTTGGCCGCTAGCCGAGTCGGGGAGCTGTTTTTT
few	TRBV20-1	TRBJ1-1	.	CSARDLSEAFF	TGCAGTGCTAGAGATCTAAGTGAAGCTTTCTTT
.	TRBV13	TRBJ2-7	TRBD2	CASSRRSYSGRYEQYF	TGTGCCAGCAGCCGACGTTCTTACAGCGGGAGGTACGAGCAGTACTTC
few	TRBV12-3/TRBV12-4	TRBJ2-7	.	CASSSVAYEQYF	TGTGCCAGCAGTTCAGTTGCCTACGAGCAGTACTTC
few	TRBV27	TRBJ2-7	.	CASSPFVRASSYEQYF	TGTGCCAGCAGTCCCTTCGTGAGGGCCAGCTCCTACGAGCAGTACTTC
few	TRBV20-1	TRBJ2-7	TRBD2	CSARELAGYEQYF	TGCAGTGCTAGAGAACTAGCGGGATACGAGCAGTACTTC
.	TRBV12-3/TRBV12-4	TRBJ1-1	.	CASSLSLGNTEAFF	TGTGCCAGCAGTTTATCCCTCGGGAACACTGAAGCTTTCTTT
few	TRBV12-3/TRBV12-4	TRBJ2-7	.	CASSTDSRGEQYF	TGTGCCAGCAGTACCGACTCCCGCGGGGAGCAGTACTTC
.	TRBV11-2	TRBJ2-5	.	CASSIGGGLGETQYF	TGTGCCAGCAGCATAGGAGGGGGGCTGGGTGAGACCCAGTACTTC
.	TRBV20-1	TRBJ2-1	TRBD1	CSATPGTGGVEQFF	TGCAGTGCTACTCCCGGGACAGGGGGCGTTGAGCAGTTCTTC
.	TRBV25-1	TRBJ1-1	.	CASSEYWNEGNTEAFF	TGTGCCAGCAGTGAATATTGGAACGAGGGGAACACTGAAGCTTTCTTT
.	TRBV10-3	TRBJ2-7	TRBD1	CAISESRTGGIHEQYF	TGTGCCATCAGTGAGTCCCGGACAGGGGGTATACACGAGCAGTACTTC
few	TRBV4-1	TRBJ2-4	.	CASSQVWVAKNIQYF	TGCGCCAGCAGCCAAGTGTGGGTAGCCAAAAACATTCAGTACTTC
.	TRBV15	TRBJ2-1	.	CATSGDGTRDYNEQFF	TGTGCCACCAGCGGTGATGGCACCAGGGACTACAATGAGCAGTTCTTC
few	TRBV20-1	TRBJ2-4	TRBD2	CSARGLAGAVTKNIQYF	TGCAGTGCTAGAGGACTAGCGGGGGCTGTGACCAAAAACATTCAGTACTTC
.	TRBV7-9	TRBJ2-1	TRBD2	CASRRREDYEQFF	TGTGCCAGCCGGAGGCGGGAGGACTATGAGCAGTTCTTC
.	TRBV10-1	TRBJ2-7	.	CASSEVREPSYEQYF	TGCGCCAGCAGTGAAGTACGGGAGCCCTCCTACGAGCAGTACTTC
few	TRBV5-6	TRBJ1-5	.	CASSFFELSDQPQHF	TGTGCCAGCAGCTTCTTTGAGCTATCGGATCAGCCCCAGCATTTT
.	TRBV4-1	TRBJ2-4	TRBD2	CASTLGRLAGPSRSAKNIQYF	TGCGCCAGCACGCTAGGGAGGCTAGCGGGACCCTCCAGGTCTGCCAAAAACATTCAGTACTTC
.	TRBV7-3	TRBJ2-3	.	CASSLRESTDTQYF	TGTGCCAGCAGCCTAAGGGAAAGCACAGATACGCAGTATTTT
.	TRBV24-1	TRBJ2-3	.	CATSDWTGTDTQYF	TGTGCCACCAGTGATTGGACAGGCACAGATACGCAGTATTTT
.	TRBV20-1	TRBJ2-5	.	CSASSFAGAETQYF	TGCAGTGCTAGCTCCTTCGCAGGAGCAGAGACCCAGTACTTC
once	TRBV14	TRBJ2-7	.	CASSQDWGIEQYF	TGTGCCAGCAGCCAAGATTGGGGTATCGAGCAGTACTTC
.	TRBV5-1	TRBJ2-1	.	CASSLGTFIYNEQFF	TGCGCCAGCAGCTTGGGGACATTTATTTACAATGAGCAGTTCTTC
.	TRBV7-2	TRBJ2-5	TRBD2	CASSRSPLRGGRETQYF	TGTGCCAGCAGCCGTTCCCCGCTCCGGGGGGGCAGAGAGACCCAGTACTTC
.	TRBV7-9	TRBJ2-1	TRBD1	CASSLRGTGMDEQFF	TGTGCCAGCAGCTTACGAGGGACAGGGATGGATGAGCAGTTCTTC
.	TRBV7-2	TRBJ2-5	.	CASSLAPGAETQYF	TGTGCCAGCAGCTTAGCCCCAGGGGCGGAGACCCAGTACTTC
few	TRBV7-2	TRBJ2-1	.	CASSLRDGTREQFF	TGTGCCAGCAGCTTAAGGGACGGGACACGCGAGCAGTTCTTC
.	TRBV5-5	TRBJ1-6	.	CASSLARKRTGGSPLHF	TGTGCCAGCAGCTTGGCCAGGAAGAGGACCGGAGGTTCACCCCTCCACTTT
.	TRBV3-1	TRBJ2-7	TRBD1	CASSLGQFSYEQYF	TGTGCCAGCAGCTTGGGACAGTTCTCCTACGAGCAGTACTTC
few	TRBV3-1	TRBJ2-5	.	CASGPSGARETQYF	TGTGCCAGCGGGCCTTCGGGGGCTAGGGAGACCCAGTACTTC
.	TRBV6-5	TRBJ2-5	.	CASRVRRLGETQYF	TGTGCCAGCAGGGTCAGGAGGCTCGGGGAGACCCAGTACTTC
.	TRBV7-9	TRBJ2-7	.	CASSLVQSPYEQYF	TGTGCCAGCAGCTTAGTACAGAGCCCCTACGAGCAGTACTTC
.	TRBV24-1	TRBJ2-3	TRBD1	CATSDFGTGGTLTGDTQYF	TGTGCCACCAGTGATTTCGGGACAGGGGGAACGCTAACAGGAGATACGCAGTATTTT
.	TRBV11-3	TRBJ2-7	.	CASRGTGLTNEQYF	TGTGCCAGCAGGGGAACAGGGCTGACCAACGAGCAGTACTTC
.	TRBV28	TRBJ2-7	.	CASSQIRLDSSYEQYF	TGTGCCAGCAGTCAAATAAGACTAGATAGCTCCTACGAGCAGTACTTC
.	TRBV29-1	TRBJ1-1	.	CSVTGLSNTEAFF	TGCAGCGTAACGGGACTCTCGAACACTGAAGCTTTCTTT
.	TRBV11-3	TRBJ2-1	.	CASATRGSGYEQFF	TGTGCCAGCGCTACACGAGGGAGCGGGTACGAGCAGTTCTTC
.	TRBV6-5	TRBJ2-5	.	CASSGLSSWEETQYF	TGTGCCAGCAGCGGACTTAGCTCTTGGGAAGAGACCCAGTACTTC
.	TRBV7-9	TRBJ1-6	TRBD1	CASSEGQGSSPLHF	TGTGCCAGCAGCGAAGGACAGGGTAGCTCACCCCTCCACTTT
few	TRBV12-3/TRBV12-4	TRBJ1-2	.	CASSLGRGYTF	TGTGCCAGCAGTCTGGGACGGGGCTACACCTTC
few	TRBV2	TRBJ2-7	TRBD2	CAGRGLADEQYF	TGTGCCGGACGAGGACTAGCAGACGAGCAGTACTTC
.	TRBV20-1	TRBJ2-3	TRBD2	CSAAAGTDTQYF	TGCAGTGCGGCAGCGGGGACAGATACGCAGTATTTT
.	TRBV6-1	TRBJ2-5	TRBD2	CASSRGLGNEQYF	TGTGCCAGCAGTAGGGGACTAGGCAATGAGCAGTACTTC
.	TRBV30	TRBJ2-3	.	CAWRFAGLTDTQYF	TGTGCCTGGAGGTTTGCGGGCCTCACAGATACGCAGTATTTT
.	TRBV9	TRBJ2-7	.	CASSVEIGSGEQYF	TGTGCCAGCAGCGTAGAAATAGGCTCTGGGGAGCAGTACTTC
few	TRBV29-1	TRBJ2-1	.	CSVEDGALSSYNEQFF	TGCAGCGTTGAAGACGGGGCTTTGAGCTCCTACAATGAGCAGTTCTTC
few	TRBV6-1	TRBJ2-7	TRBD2	CATARMSGTSGRLGEQYF	TGTGCCACAGCCCGTATGAGTGGAACTAGCGGTCGATTGGGCGAGCAGTACTTC
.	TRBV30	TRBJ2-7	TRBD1	CAWSVDRGNEQYF	TGTGCCTGGAGTGTGGACAGGGGGAACGAGCAGTACTTC
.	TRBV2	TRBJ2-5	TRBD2	CASSEPGGETQYF	TGTGCCAGCAGTGAACCGGGAGGCGAGACCCAGTACTTC
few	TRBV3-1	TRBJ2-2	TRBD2	CASSQARREGPGELFF	TGTGCCAGCAGCCAAGCGCGACGGGAGGGCCCCGGGGAGCTGTTTTTT
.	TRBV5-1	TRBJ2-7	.	CASGLNLYEQYF	TGCGCCAGCGGCTTGAACCTTTACGAGCAGTACTTC
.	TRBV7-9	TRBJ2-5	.	CASRPKREETQYF	TGTGCCAGCAGACCCAAGCGGGAAGAGACCCAGTACTTC